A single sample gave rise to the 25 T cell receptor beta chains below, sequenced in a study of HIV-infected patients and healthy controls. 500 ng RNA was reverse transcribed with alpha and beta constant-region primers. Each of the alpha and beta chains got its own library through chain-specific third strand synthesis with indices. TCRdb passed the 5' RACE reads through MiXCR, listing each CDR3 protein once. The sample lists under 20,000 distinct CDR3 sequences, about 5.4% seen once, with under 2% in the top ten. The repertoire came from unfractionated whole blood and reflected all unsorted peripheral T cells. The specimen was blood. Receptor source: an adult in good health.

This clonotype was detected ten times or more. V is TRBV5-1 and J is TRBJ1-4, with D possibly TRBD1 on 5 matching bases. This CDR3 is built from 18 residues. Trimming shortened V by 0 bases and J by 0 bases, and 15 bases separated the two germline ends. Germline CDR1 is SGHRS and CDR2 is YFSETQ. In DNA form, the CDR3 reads TGCGCCAGCAGCTTGGGAGGGGCTCCGCTCACAACTAATGAAAAACTGTTTTTT. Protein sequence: CASSLGGAPLTTNEKLFF.

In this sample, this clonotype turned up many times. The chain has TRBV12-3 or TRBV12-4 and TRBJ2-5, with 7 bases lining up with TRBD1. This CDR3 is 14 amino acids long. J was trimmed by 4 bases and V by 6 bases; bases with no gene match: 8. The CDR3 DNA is TGTGCCAGCAGCCAGACAGGGTCCGGAGAGACCCAGTACTTC. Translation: CASSQTGSGETQYF.

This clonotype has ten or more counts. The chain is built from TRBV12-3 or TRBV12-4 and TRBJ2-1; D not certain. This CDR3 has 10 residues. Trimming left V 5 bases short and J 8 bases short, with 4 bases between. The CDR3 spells CASSGYEQFF. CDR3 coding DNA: TGTGCCAGCAGTGGGTATGAGCAGTTCTTC.

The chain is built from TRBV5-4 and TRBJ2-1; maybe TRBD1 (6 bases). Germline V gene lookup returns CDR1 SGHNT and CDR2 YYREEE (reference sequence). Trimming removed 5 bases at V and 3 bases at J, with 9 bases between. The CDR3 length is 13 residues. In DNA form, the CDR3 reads TGTGCCAGCAGACTGGACAGCTACAATGAGCAGTTCTTC. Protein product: CASRLDSYNEQFF.

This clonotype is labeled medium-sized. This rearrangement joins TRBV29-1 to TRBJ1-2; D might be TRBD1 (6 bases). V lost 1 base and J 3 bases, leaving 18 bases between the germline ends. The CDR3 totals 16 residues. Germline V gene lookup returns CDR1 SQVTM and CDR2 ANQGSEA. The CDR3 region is CSVEVWTQGVDYGYTF. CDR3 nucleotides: TGCAGCGTTGAAGTCTGGACACAGGGTGTCGACTATGGCTACACCTTC.

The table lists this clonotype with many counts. In DNA form, the CDR3 reads TGTGCCAGCAGTTTATTTTGGGGTGGCGGCCAAGAGACCCAGTACTTC. It encodes CASSLFWGGGQETQYF. The V gene is TRBV12-3 or TRBV12-4, the J gene TRBJ2-5; D ambiguous. With 2 bases removed from V and 1 base from J, the gap between germline ends came to 14 bases. The CDR3 loop spans 16 amino acids.

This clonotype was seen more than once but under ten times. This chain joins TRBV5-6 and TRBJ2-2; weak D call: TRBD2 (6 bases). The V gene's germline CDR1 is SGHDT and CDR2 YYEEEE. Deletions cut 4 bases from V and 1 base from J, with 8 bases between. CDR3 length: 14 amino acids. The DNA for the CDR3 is TGTGCCAGCAGCAGGGACTTGAACACCGGGGAGCTGTTTTTT. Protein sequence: CASSRDLNTGELFF.

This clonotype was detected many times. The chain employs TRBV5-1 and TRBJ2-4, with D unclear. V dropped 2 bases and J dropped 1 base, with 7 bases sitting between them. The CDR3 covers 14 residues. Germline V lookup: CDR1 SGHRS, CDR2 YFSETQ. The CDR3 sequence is CASSFTGAKNIQYF. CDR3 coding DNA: TGCGCCAGCAGCTTTACGGGCGCCAAAAACATTCAGTACTTC.

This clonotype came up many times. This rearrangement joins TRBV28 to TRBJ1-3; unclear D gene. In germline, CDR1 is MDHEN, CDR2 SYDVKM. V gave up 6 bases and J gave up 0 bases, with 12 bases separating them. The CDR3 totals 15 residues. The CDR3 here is CASSPALRSGNTIYF. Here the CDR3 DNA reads TGTGCCAGCAGCCCTGCCCTACGCTCTGGAAACACCATATATTTT.

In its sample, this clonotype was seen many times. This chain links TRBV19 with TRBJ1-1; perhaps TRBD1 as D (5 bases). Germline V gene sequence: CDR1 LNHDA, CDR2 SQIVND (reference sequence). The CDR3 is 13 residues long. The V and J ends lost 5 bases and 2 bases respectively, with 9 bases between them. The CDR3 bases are TGTGCCAGTAGTGACCGGACAAACACTGAAGCTTTCTTT. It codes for CASSDRTNTEAFF.

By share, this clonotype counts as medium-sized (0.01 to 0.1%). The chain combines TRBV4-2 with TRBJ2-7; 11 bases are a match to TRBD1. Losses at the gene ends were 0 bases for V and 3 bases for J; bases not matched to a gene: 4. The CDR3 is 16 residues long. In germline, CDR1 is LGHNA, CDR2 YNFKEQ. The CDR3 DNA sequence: TGTGCCAGCAGCCAAGAAGGAGGGACAGGGGGCTACGAGCAGTACTTC. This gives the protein CASSQEGGTGGYEQYF.

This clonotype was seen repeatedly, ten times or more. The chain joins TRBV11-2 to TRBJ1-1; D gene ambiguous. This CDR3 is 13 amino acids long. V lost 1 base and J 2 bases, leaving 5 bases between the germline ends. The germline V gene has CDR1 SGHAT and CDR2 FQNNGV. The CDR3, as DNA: TGTGCCAGCAGCTTAGTTACAAACACTGAAGCTTTCTTT. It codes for CASSLVTNTEAFF.

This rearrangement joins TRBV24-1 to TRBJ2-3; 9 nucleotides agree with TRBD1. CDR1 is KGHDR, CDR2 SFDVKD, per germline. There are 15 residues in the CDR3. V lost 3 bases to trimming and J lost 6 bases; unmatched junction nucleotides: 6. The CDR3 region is CATSDPGQGWDTQYF. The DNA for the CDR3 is TGTGCCACCAGTGATCCGGGACAGGGCTGGGATACGCAGTATTTT.

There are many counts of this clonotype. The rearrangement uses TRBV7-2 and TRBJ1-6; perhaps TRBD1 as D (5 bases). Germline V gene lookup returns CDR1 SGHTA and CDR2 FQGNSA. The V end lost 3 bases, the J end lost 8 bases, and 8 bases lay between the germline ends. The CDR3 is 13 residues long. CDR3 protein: CASSFGADSPLHF. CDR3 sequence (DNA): TGTGCCAGCAGCTTTGGGGCCGATTCACCCCTCCACTTT.

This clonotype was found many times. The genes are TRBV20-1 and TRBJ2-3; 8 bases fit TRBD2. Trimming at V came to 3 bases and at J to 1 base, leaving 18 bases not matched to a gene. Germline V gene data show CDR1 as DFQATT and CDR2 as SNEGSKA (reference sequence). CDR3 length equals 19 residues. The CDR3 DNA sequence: TGCAGTGCTAGCGGAAGTCCCGGGGGGGGCCATGGGGGCACAGATACGCAGTATTTT. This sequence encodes CSASGSPGGGHGGTDTQYF.

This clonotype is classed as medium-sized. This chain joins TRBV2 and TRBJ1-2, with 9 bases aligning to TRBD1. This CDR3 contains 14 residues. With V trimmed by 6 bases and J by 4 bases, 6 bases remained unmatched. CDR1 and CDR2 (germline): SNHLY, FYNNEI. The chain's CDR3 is CASRQGARGYGYTF. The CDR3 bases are TGTGCCAGCAGACAGGGGGCGCGGGGCTATGGCTACACCTTC. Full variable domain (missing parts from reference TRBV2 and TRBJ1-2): EPEVTQTPSHQVTQMGQEVILRCVPISNHLYFYWYRQILGQKVEFLVSFYNNEISEKSEIFDDQFSVERPDGSNFTLKIRSTKLEDSAMYFCASRQGARGYGYTFGSGTRLTVV.

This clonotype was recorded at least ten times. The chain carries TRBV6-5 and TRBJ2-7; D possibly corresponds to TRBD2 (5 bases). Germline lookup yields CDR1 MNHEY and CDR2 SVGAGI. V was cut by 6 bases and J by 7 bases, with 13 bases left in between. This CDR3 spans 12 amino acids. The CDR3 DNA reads TGTGCCAGCAGCCGACTGACGGGAGAGCAGTACTTC. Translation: CASSRLTGEQYF.

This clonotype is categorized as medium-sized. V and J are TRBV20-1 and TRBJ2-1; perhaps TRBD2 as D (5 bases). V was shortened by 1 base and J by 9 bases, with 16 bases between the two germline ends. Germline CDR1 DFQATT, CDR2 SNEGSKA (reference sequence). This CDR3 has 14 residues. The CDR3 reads CSARGRVGAGEQFF. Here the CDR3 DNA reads TGCAGTGCTAGAGGGCGGGTTGGTGCGGGTGAGCAGTTCTTC.

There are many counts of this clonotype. Here the CDR3 DNA reads TGTGCCAGCAGCTTGTGGGTGAACACTGAAGCTTTCTTT. Translation: CASSLWVNTEAFF. This rearrangement joins TRBV5-5 to TRBJ1-1, with D unclear. Germline V gene sequence: CDR1 SGHKS, CDR2 YYEKEE (reference sequence). Deletions cut 1 base from V and 0 bases from J, with 4 bases between. CDR3 length: 13 residues. The complete variable domain, with remaining parts taken from reference TRBV5-5 and TRBJ1-1, reads DAGVTQSPTHLIKTRGQQVTLRCSPISGHKSVSWYQQVLGQGPQFIFQYYEKEERGRGNFPDRFSARQFPNYSSELNVNALLLGDSALYLCASSLWVNTEAFFGQGTRLTVV.

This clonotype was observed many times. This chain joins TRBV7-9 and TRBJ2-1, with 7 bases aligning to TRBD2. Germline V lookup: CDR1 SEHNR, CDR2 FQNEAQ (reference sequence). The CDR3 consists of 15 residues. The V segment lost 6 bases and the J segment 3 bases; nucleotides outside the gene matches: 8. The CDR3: CASSPGLADYNEQFF. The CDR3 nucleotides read TGTGCCAGCAGTCCTGGGCTAGCGGACTACAATGAGCAGTTCTTC.

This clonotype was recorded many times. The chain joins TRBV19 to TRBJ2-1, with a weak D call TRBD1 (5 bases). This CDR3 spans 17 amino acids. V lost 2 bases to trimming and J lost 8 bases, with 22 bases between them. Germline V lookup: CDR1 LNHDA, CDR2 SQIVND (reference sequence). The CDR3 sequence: CASSINGQGYSMDEQFF. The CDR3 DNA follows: TGTGCCAGTAGTATAAATGGACAAGGTTATTCTATGGATGAGCAGTTCTTC.

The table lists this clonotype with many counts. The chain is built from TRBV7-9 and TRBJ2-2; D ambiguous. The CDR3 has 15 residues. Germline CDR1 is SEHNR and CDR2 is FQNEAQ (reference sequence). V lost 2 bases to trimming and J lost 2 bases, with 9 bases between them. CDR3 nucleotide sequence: TGTGCCAGCAGCTTATCCCAGCGAAACACCGGGGAGCTGTTTTTT. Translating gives CASSLSQRNTGELFF.

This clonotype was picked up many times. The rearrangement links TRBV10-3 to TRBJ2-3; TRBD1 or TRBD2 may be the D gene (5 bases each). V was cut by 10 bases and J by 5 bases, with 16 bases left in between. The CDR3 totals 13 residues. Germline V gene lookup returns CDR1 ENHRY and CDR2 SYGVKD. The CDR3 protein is CATLLPGGDTQYF. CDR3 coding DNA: TGTGCCACCCTGTTGCCTGGGGGAGATACGCAGTATTTT.

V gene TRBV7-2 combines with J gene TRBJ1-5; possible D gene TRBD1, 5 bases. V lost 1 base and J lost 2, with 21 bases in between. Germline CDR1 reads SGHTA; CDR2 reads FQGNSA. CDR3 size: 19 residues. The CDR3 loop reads CASSLVGASFGLGNQPQHF. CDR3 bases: TGTGCCAGCAGCTTAGTTGGGGCGTCATTTGGTCTCGGCAATCAGCCCCAGCATTTT. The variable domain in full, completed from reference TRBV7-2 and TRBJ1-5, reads GAGVSQSPSNKVTEKGKDVELRCDPISGHTALYWYRQSLGQGLEFLIYFQGNSAPDKSGLPSDRFSAERTGGSVSTLTIQRTQQEDSAVYLCASSLVGASFGLGNQPQHFGDGTRLSIL.

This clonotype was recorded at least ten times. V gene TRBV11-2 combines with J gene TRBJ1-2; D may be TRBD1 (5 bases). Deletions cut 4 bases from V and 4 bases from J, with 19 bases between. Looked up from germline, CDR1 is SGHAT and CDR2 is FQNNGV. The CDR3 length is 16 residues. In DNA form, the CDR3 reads TGTGCCAGCAGCTCAACTGAGGGACGGAGCCCCTATGGCTACACCTTC. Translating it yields CASSSTEGRSPYGYTF.